This T cell receptor (beta chain) was identified during a study of OX40 agonist ivuxolimab in advanced cancers. This clone was seen just once. TCRdb's table, derived via immunoSEQ multiplex PCR, lists solely in-frame clones and lacks some. The table shows about 45,000 clones, with around nine tenths occurring only once. The CDR3 loop spans 13 amino acids. Germline CDR1 reads SGHNT; CDR2 reads YENEEA. Trimming took off 1 base at V and 2 bases at J, with 5 bases between the two ends. The TCR was taken from an adult with an advanced solid tumor such as melanoma, head and neck, liver or kidney cancer. V and J are TRBV11-3 and TRBJ1-1; D not resolved. Sequences were derived from CD4+ or CD8+ T cells sorted from blood, sampled in a trial of the OX40 agonist ivuxolimab. In DNA, the CDR3 is TGTGCCAGCAGCTTAGGTACTAACACTGAAGCTTTCTTT. It translates to CASSLGTNTEAFF.